Listed here are 9 T cell receptor beta chains from one sample, sequenced in a study of cytomegalovirus exposure and HLA in healthy donors. PCR was performed using 60 Vbeta and 13 Jbeta primers. Profiled with immunoSEQ multiplex PCR; TCRdb holds only in-frame clones, not every one. The sample includes 95,000 or so clones, 81% of them seen just once. The sample was PBMCs. The receptor set was obtained from a woman aged 70-85 years in good health and CMV-seropositive.

The chain is built from TRBV29-1 and TRBJ1-1; D is possibly TRBD1 (6 bases). The CDR3 extends over 12 amino acids. The V gene's germline CDR1 is SQVTM and CDR2 ANQGSEA. Trimming shortened V by 6 bases and J by 1 base, and 9 bases separated the two germline ends. The CDR3 here is CSVGQTNTEAFF. The DNA for the CDR3 is TGCAGCGTAGGACAGACGAACACTGAAGCTTTCTTT. Looking up the rest from reference TRBV29-1 and TRBJ1-1 gives the full variable domain: SAVISQKPSRDICQRGTSLTIQCQVDSQVTMMFWYRQQPGQSLTLIATANQGSEATYESGFVIDKFPISRPNLTFSTLTVSNMSPEDSSIYLCSVGQTNTEAFFGQGTRLTVV.

This clone was recorded a few times. The CDR3 loop is CASSRSGQGHRGEQYF. CDR3 sequence (DNA): TGCGCCAGCAGCCGGAGCGGTCAGGGACACAGGGGCGAGCAGTACTTC. The V and J genes are TRBV4-3 and TRBJ2-7, with TRBD1 matching 7 bases. The V gene's germline CDR1 is LGHNA and CDR2 YSLEER. V shed 4 bases, J shed 6 bases, and the junction held 15 bases outside the gene matches. CDR3 size: 16 residues.

The chain joins TRBV6-4 to TRBJ1-2, with unresolved D. This CDR3 is 12 amino acids long. V was clipped by 1 base and J by 7 bases, with 7 bases between them. Germline V gives CDR1 MRHNA, CDR2 SNTAGT. The CDR3 spells CASSDYSGGYTF. The DNA for the CDR3 is TGTGCCAGCAGTGACTATTCGGGTGGCTACACCTTC.

This clone was counted a few times. The chain is built from TRBV14 and TRBJ2-4; 9 nucleotides align to TRBD1. CDR1 is SGHDN and CDR2 is FVKESK in the germline V gene. The junction had 13 bases not matched to a gene; V was cut back by 4 bases and J by 0 bases. The CDR3 sequence is 19 residues long. The CDR3 loop is CASSPSPGTGKLAKNIQYF. CDR3 bases: TGTGCCAGCAGCCCTAGTCCCGGGACAGGGAAACTAGCCAAAAACATTCAGTACTTC.

The chain is built from TRBV7-2 and TRBJ2-5; weak D call: TRBD2 (6 bases). The DNA end is a closer match to TRBJ2-7, so the J assignment may be wrong. Germline loops: CDR1 SGHTA, CDR2 FQGNSA. This CDR3 region has 17 residues. Here the CDR3 DNA reads TGTGCCAGCAGCTTGTCACGCCGGGACTCACGAGCCTACGAGCAGTACTTC. It translates to CASSLSRRDSRAYEQYF.

The chain combines TRBV29-1 with TRBJ2-5; 13 nucleotides agree with TRBD2. The junction had 7 bases not matched to a gene; V was cut back by 7 bases and J by 2 bases. In germline, CDR1 is SQVTM, CDR2 ANQGSEA. CDR3 length: 15 residues. The CDR3: CSALGTSGIQETQYF. The CDR3 DNA reads TGCAGCGCCTTGGGGACTAGCGGGATTCAAGAGACCCAGTACTTC.

CDR3 sequence (DNA): TGTGCCAGCCTTGCTAGCGGGATCTCCTACGAGCAGTACTTC. Translated, it gives CASLASGISYEQYF. The chain links TRBV28 to TRBJ2-5; TRBD2 matches 9 bases. The tail of the sequence fits TRBJ2-7 better, so the J call may be wrong. CDR3 length: 14 amino acids. Germline V gives CDR1 MDHEN, CDR2 SYDVKM.

Concerning this clone: The missing conserved phenylalanine or tryptophan at the end of this CDR3 makes a read error likely. Because the CDR3's place on the DNA is in doubt, the DNA is left out and the CDR3 is given as listed by TCRdb. This chain joins TRBV19 and TRBJ1-1. Including both end residues, the CDR3 is 13 amino acids long. CDR1 is LNHDA, CDR2 SQIVND, per germline (reference sequence). The CDR3 loop is CASSIGGGAPGFL.

The count of this clone is one. Relative to the germline gene, one junction end is altered; a read error may explain this. The identical CDR3 is also encoded by other nucleotide sequences in the sample. CDR3 sequence: CASSPIAGASYNEQFF. CDR3 sequence (DNA): TGTGCTAGCAGCCCGATAGCGGGAGCGTCCTACAATGAGCAGTTCTTC. The J gene is TRBJ2-1, the V gene TRBV7-7, with 9 bases matching TRBD2. CDR3 length equals 16 residues. CDR1 SSHAT and CDR2 FNYEAQ come from the germline V gene (reference sequence). Variable domain in full (rest from reference TRBV7-7 and TRBJ2-1): GAGVSQSPRYKVTKRGQDVTLRCDPISSHATLYWYQQALGQGPEFLTYFNYEAQPDKSGLPSDRFSAERPEGSISTLTIQRTEQRDSAMYRCASSPIAGASYNEQFFGPGTRLTVL.